Presented here are 10 T cell receptor beta chains from one specimen sequenced in a study of shared clonotypes between healthy human individuals. The data were produced by immunoSEQ multiplex PCR, yet TCRdb's version contains in-frame clones alone and is incomplete. The data contain approximately 720,000 clones, roughly 70% of them singletons. The sequencing input was memory CD4+ T cells sorted from blood. This sample's subset: CD45RA-negative fraction. All receptors come from a young woman in good health.

The chain links TRBV7-8 to TRBJ2-2; no reliable D call. Germline-derived CDR1 and CDR2 are SGHVS and FQNEAQ. The CDR3 contains 14 residues. Trimming shortened V by 4 bases and J by 6 bases, and 12 bases separated the two germline ends. The DNA for the CDR3 is TGTGCCAGCAGCTCGTGGCCGGTTCCCGGGGAGCTGTTTTTT. It codes for CASSSWPVPGELFF.

On this clone itself: Other DNA sequences of this sample code for an identical CDR3. The gene calls are TRBV28 and TRBJ2-1; no firm D call. V was pared by 3 bases and J by 7 bases, with 7 bases between. Germline CDR1 is MDHEN and CDR2 is SYDVKM. The CDR3 runs to 12 residues. CDR3 in amino acids: CASSLLRNEQFF. CDR3 DNA sequence: TGTGCCAGCAGTTTGCTTAGAAATGAGCAGTTCTTC.

The chain links TRBV10-2 to TRBJ2-3, with 11 bases identical to TRBD2. Losses at the gene ends were 5 bases for V and 5 bases for J; bases not matched to a gene: 6. Germline V gene data show CDR1 as WSHSY and CDR2 as SAAADI. This CDR3 spans 15 amino acids. This CDR3 reads CASSLLAGVEDTQYF. The CDR3 region has the DNA TGCGCCAGCAGTTTACTAGCGGGAGTTGAAGATACGCAGTATTTT.

The chain combines TRBV5-6 with TRBJ2-3; 7 bases map to TRBD1. Germline trimming cut 2 bases from V and 1 base from J; bases unmatched to any gene: 1. The CDR3 has 14 residues. Germline V CDR1 and CDR2: SGHDT, YYEEEE. The CDR3 loop is CASSFQGGTDTQYF. The CDR3 DNA reads TGTGCCAGCAGCTTTCAGGGGGGCACAGATACGCAGTATTTT.

This chain connects TRBV11-2 to TRBJ1-5, with D perhaps TRBD1 (5 bases). The CDR3 extends over 17 amino acids. V was cut by 1 base and J by 1 base, with 14 bases left in between. Germline V gene lookup returns CDR1 SGHAT and CDR2 FQNNGV. This CDR3 reads CASSLGTRGPSNQPQHF. CDR3 sequence (DNA): TGTGCCAGCAGCTTAGGTACCCGGGGCCCCAGCAATCAGCCCCAGCATTTT.

The V and J genes are TRBV19 and TRBJ1-2, with D hard to call. The CDR3 covers 14 residues. Germline-derived CDR1 and CDR2 are LNHDA and SQIVND (reference sequence). Trimming removed 3 bases at V and 3 bases at J, with 11 bases between. Written as DNA, the CDR3 is TGTGCCAGTAGTATGATGGGGTCCGACTATGGCTACACCTTC. Protein product: CASSMMGSDYGYTF. Complete variable domain (other parts from reference TRBV19 and TRBJ1-2): DGGITQSPKYLFRKEGQNVTLSCEQNLNHDAMYWYRQDPGQGLRLIYYSQIVNDFQKGDIAEGYSVSREKKESFPLTVTSAQKNPTAFYLCASSMMGSDYGYTFGSGTRLTVV.

The chain couples TRBV7-9 to TRBJ2-4, with D possibly TRBD2 on 6 matching bases. The CDR3 has 17 amino acids. Looked up from germline, CDR1 is SEHNR and CDR2 is FQNEAQ (reference sequence). Trimming removed 1 base from V and 6 bases from J, with 19 bases in between. CDR3 nucleotide sequence: TGTGCCAGCAGCTTAGTTTCAGGGAACGGGAGCGGAAACATTCAGTACTTC. Translated: CASSLVSGNGSGNIQYF.

This chain uses TRBV7-2 with TRBJ2-5; 9 bases are shared with TRBD2. The CDR3 extends over 16 amino acids. The trim removed 5 bases at V and 4 bases at J, leaving 11 bases unmatched. Per germline, CDR1 SGHTA and CDR2 FQGNSA. CDR3 residues: CASSLSGSGGSETQYF. The DNA of the CDR3 is TGTGCCAGCAGCCTTAGCGGGAGCGGTGGGTCAGAGACCCAGTACTTC.

This clone was counted only a few times. The V gene is TRBV29-1, the J gene TRBJ2-6; unclear D gene. Trimming took 6 bases from V and 0 from J, leaving 3 bases between them. There are 12 residues in the CDR3. CDR1 is SQVTM, CDR2 ANQGSEA, per germline. The CDR3 DNA reads as TGCAGCGTGTACTCTGGGGCCAACGTCCTGACTTTC. The encoded protein is CSVYSGANVLTF.

This clone was observed many times. The rearrangement uses TRBV28 and TRBJ2-1; TRBD2 aligns across 9 bases. Germline lookup yields CDR1 MDHEN and CDR2 SYDVKM. Trimming took 2 bases from V and 2 from J; bases not matched to a gene: 4. This CDR3 is built from 16 residues. CDR3 coding DNA: TGTGCCAGCAGTTTAGTAGTAGCGGGAGCCTACAATGAGCAGTTCTTC. Amino acid sequence: CASSLVVAGAYNEQFF.